This T cell receptor beta chain was found in a study of cytomegalovirus exposure and HLA in healthy donors. Turning to this clone: What it recognizes is unknown.

From germline, CDR1 is SGHDT and CDR2 YYEEEE. V was cut by 2 bases and J by 0 bases, with 8 bases left in between. The CDR3 is 14 amino acids. TCRdb's table, derived via immunoSEQ multiplex PCR, lists solely in-frame clones and lacks some. The sample consists of roughly 130,000 clones, about 83% of them appearing once. Overall study results and limits: Under in vitro conditions, a few CMV-associated chains were confirmed as specific for CMV antigens. The investigators catalogued 150 to 200 TCR beta chains as cytomegalovirus-associated. A classifier reportedly called cytomegalovirus status with high sensitivity and specificity.

The rearrangement joins TRBV5-6 to TRBJ1-2; D perhaps matches TRBD1 (6 bases). The sample was PBMCs. This receptor was identified in a woman in her thirties in good health and CMV-seronegative. CDR3 region: CASSFGTTNYGYTF. CDR3 DNA sequence: TGTGCCAGCAGCTTCGGGACAACTAACTATGGCTACACCTTC. The entire variable domain, with the rest obtained from reference TRBV5-6 and TRBJ1-2, is as follows: DAGVTQSPTHLIKTRGQQVTLRCSPKSGHDTVSWYQQALGQGPQFIFQYYEEEERQRGNFPDRFSGHQFPNYSSELNVNALLLGDSALYLCASSFGTTNYGYTFGSGTRLTVV.